This entry features one T cell receptor (beta chain) sequence. As yet, its antigen is unknown. This sample is part of a study of OX40 agonist ivuxolimab in advanced cancers. Study-wide results and caveats: There were also nonresponders showing low normalized T-cell clonal expansion.

TCRdb's table, derived via immunoSEQ multiplex PCR, lists solely in-frame clones and lacks some. The table shows 60,000 to 100,000 clones, with around 80% occurring only once. The CDR3 extends over 17 amino acids. V shed 8 bases and J 1 base; nucleotides not matched to a gene: 8. Germline values: CDR1 MDHEN, CDR2 SYDVKM. This receptor was identified in an adult with an advanced solid tumor such as melanoma, head and neck, liver or kidney cancer. The sequencing here drew on CD4+ or CD8+ T cells sorted from blood, taken in a trial of the OX40 agonist ivuxolimab. This rearrangement joins TRBV28 to TRBJ2-5; 15 bases map to TRBD2. The CDR3 spells CASRGLAGGRVQETQYF. CDR3 DNA sequence: TGTGCCAGCCGAGGACTAGCGGGAGGGCGGGTCCAAGAGACCCAGTACTTC.